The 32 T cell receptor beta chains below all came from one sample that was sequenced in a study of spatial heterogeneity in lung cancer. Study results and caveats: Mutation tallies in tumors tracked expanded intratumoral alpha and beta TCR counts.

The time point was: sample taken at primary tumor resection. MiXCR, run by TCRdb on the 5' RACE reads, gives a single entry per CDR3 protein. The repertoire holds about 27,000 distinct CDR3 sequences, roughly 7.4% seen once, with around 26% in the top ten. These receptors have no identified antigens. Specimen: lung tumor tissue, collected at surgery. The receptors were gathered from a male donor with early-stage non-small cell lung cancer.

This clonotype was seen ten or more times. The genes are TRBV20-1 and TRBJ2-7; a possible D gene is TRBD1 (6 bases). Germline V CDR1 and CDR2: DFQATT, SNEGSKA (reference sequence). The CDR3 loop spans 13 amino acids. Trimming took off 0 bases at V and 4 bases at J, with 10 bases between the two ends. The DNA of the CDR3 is TGCAGTGCTAGAGATCGGACAGAGTACGAGCAGTACTTC. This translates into CSARDRTEYEQYF.

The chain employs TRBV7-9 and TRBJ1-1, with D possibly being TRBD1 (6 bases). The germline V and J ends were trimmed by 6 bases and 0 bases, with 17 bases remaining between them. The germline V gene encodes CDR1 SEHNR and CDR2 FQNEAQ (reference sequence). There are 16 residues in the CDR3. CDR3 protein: CASSHPQGSMNTEAFF. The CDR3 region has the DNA TGTGCCAGCAGTCATCCACAGGGATCAATGAACACTGAAGCTTTCTTT.

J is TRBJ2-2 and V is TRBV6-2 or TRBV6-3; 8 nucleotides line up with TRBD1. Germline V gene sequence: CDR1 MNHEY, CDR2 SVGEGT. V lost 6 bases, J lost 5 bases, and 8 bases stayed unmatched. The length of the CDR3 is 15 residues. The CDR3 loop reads CASRRTGILTGELFF. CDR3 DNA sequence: TGTGCCAGCAGACGGACAGGGATATTAACCGGGGAGCTGTTTTTT.

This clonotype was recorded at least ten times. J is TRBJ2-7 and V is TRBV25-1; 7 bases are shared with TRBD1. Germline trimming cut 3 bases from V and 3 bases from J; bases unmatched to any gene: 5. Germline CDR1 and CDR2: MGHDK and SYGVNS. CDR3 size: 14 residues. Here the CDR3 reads CASSDRDSRYEQYF. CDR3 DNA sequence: TGTGCCAGCAGTGACCGGGACAGCCGCTACGAGCAGTACTTC.

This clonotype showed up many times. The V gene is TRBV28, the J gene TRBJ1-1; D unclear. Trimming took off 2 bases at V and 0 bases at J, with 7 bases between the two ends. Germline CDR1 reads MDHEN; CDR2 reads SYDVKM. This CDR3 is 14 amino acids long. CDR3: CASSLGTVNTEAFF. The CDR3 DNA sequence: TGTGCCAGCAGTTTAGGAACTGTGAACACTGAAGCTTTCTTT.

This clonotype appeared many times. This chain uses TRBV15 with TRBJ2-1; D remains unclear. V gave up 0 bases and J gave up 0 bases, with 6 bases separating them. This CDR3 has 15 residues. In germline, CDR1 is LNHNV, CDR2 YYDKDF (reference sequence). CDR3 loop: CATSRDHHSYNEQFF. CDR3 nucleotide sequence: TGTGCCACCAGCAGAGATCATCACTCCTACAATGAGCAGTTCTTC.

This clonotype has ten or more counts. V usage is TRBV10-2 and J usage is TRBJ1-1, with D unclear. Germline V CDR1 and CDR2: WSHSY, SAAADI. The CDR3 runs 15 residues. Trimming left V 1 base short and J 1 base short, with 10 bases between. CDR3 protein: CASSEWEPQNTEAFF. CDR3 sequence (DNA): TGCGCCAGCAGTGAGTGGGAACCACAGAACACTGAAGCTTTCTTT.

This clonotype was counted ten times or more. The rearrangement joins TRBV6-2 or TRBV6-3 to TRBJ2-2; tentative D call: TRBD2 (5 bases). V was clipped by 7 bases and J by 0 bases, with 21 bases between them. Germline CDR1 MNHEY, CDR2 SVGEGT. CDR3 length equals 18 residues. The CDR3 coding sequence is TGTGCCAGCAAAGGGAGAGTCGGGGTTATCGCGAACACCGGGGAGCTGTTTTTT. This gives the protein CASKGRVGVIANTGELFF.

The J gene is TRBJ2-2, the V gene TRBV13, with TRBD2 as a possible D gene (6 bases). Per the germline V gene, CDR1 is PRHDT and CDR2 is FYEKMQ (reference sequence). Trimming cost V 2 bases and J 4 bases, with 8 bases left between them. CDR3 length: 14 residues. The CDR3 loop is CASSLWEATGELFF. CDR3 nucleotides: TGTGCCAGCAGCTTATGGGAGGCCACCGGGGAGCTGTTTTTT.

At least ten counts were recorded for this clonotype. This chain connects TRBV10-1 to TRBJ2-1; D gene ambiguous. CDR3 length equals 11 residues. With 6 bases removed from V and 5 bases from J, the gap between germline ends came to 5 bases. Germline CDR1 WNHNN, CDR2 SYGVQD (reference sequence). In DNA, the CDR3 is TGCGCCAGCAGAGGAGACAATGAGCAGTTCTTC. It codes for CASRGDNEQFF.

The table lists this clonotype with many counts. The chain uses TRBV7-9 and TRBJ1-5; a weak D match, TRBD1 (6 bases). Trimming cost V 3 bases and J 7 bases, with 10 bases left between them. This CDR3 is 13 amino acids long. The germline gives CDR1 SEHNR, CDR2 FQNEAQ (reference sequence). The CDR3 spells CASSFTGNQPQHF. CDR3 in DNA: TGTGCCAGCAGCTTCACAGGGAACCAGCCCCAGCATTTT.

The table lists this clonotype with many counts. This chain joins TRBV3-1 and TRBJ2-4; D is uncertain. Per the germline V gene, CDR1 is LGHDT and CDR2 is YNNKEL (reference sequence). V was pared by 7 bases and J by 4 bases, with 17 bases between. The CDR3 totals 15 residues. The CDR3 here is CASTNWQDGKNIQYF. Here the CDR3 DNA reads TGTGCCAGCACCAATTGGCAGGACGGTAAAAACATTCAGTACTTC.

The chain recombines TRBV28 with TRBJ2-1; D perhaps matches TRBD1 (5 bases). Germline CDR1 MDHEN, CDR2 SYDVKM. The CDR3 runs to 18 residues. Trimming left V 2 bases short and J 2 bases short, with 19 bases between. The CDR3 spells CASSLQPDRRYTYNEQFF. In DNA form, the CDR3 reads TGTGCCAGCAGTTTACAACCCGACAGAAGATACACCTACAATGAGCAGTTCTTC.

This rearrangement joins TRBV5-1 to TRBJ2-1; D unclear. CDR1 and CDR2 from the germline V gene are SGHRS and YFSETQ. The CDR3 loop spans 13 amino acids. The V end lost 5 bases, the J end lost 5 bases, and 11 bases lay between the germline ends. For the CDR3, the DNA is TGCGCCAGCAGAATTGGACGAGACAATGAGCAGTTCTTC. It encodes CASRIGRDNEQFF.

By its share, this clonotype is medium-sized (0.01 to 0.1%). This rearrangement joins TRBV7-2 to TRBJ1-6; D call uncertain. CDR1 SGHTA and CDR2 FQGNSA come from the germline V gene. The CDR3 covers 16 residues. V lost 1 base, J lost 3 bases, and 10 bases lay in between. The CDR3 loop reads CASSLGGDYYNSPLHF. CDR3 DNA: TGTGCCAGCAGCTTAGGTGGAGATTACTATAATTCACCCCTCCACTTT.

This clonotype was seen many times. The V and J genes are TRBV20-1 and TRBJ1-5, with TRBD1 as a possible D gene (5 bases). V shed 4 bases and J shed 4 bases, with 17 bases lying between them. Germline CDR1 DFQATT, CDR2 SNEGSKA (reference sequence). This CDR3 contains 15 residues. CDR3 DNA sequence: TGCAGTGCTACCCCGGCAGGGATTCAGAATCAGCCCCAGCATTTT. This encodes CSATPAGIQNQPQHF.

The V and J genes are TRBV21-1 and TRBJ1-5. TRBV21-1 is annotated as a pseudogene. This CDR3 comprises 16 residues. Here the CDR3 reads CASSPRLLGSNQPQHF. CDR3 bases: TGTGCCAGCAGCCCCCGACTCCTAGGTAGCAATCAGCCCCAGCATTTT.

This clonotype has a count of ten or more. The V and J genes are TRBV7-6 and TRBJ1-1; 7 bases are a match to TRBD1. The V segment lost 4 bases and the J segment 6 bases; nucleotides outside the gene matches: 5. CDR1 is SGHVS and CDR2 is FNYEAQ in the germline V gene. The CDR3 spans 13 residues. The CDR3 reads CASSSGQSPEAFF. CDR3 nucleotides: TGTGCCAGCAGCTCGGGACAGTCACCTGAAGCTTTCTTT.

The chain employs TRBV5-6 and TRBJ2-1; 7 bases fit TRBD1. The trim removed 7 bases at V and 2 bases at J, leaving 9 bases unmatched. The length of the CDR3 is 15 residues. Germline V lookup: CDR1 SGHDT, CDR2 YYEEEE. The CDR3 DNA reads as TGTGCCAGCCAACCACAGGGGTCCGCCTACAATGAGCAGTTCTTC. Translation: CASQPQGSAYNEQFF.

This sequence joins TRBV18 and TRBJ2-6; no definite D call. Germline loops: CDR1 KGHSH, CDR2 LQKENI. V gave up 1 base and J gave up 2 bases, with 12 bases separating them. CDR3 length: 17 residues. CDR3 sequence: CASSPLVAGPGANVLTF. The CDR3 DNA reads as TGTGCCAGCTCACCACTTGTCGCCGGCCCTGGGGCCAACGTCCTGACTTTC.

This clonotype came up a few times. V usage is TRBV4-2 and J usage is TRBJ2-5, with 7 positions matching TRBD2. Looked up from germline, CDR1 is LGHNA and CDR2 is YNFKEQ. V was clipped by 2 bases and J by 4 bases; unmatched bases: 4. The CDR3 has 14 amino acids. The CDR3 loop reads CASSQMSGAETQYF. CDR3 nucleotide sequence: TGTGCCAGCAGCCAAATGAGCGGGGCAGAGACCCAGTACTTC.

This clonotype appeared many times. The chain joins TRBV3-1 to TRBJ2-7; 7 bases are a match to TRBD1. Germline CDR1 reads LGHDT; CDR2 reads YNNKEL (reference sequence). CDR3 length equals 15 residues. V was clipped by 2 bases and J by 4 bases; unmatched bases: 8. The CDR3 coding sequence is TGTGCCAGCAGCCAACGCCCACAGGGGAGATACGAGCAGTACTTC. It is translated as CASSQRPQGRYEQYF.

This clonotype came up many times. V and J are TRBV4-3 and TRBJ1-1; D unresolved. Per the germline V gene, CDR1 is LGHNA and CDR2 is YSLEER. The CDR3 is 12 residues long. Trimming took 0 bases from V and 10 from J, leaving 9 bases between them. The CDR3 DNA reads TGCGCCAGCAGCCAAGACAGGCGGGGAGCTTTCTTT. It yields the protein CASSQDRRGAFF.

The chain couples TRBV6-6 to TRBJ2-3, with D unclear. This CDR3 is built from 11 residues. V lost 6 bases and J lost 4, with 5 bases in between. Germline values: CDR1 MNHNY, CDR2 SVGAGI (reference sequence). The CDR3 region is CASSPSDTQYF. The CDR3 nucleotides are TGTGCCAGCAGCCCCTCAGATACGCAGTATTTT.

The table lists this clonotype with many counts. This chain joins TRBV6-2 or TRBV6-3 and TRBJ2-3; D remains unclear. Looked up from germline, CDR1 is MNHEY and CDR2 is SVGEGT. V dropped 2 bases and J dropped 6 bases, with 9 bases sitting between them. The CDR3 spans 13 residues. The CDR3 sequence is CASSYHSTDTQYF. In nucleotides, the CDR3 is TGTGCCAGCAGTTACCACTCAACGGATACGCAGTATTTT.

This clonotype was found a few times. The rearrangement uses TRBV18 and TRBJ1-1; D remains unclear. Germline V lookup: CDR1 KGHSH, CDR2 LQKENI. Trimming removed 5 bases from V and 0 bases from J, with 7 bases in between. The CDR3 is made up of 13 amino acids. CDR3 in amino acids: CASSTGLNTEAFF. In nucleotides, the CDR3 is TGTGCCAGCTCAACGGGATTGAACACTGAAGCTTTCTTT.

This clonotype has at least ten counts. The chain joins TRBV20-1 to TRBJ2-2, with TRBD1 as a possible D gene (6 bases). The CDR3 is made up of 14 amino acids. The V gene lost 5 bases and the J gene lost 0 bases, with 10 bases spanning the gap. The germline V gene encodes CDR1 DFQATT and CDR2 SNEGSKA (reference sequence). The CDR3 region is CSAPDRSNTGELFF. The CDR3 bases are TGCAGTGCTCCCGACAGGTCGAACACCGGGGAGCTGTTTTTT.

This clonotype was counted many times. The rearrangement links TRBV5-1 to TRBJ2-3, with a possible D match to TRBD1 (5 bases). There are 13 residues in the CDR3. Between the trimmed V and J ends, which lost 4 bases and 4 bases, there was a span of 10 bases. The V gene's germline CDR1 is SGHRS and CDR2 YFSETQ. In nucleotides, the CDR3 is TGCGCCAGCAGCGCAGGGTTTGCAGATACGCAGTATTTT. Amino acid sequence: CASSAGFADTQYF.

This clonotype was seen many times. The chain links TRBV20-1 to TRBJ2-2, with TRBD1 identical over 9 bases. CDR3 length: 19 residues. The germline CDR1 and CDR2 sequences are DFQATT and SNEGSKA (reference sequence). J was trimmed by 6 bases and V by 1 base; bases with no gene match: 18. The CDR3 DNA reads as TGCAGTGCTAGAGCTAAAATGACAGGGGGTAATTTCTATCCCGGGGAGCTGTTTTTT. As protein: CSARAKMTGGNFYPGELFF.

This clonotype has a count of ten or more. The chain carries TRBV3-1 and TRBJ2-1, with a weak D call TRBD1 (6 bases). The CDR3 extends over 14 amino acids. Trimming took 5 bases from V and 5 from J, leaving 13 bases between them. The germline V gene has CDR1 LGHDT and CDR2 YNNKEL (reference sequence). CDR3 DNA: TGTGCCAGCAGCTCCCCGGGACAAGACAATGAGCAGTTCTTC. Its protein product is CASSSPGQDNEQFF.

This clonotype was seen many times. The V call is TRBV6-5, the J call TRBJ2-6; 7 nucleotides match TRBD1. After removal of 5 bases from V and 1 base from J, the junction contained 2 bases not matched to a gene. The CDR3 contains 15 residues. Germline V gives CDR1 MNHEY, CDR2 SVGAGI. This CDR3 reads CASSHRGSGANVLTF. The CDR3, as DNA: TGTGCCAGCAGTCACAGGGGATCTGGGGCCAACGTCCTGACTTTC.

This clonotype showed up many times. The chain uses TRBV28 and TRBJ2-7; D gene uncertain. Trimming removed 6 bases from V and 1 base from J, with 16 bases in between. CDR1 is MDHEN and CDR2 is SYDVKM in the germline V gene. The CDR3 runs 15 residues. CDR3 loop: CASSSRYAGSYEQYF. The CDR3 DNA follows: TGTGCCAGCAGCTCCCGCTACGCCGGGTCCTACGAGCAGTACTTC.